Each of the 19 T cell receptor beta chains below was sequenced from the same sample in a study of cytomegalovirus exposure and HLA in healthy donors. Data came from immunoSEQ multiplex PCR; TCRdb stores just in-frame clones and leaves some out. The table lists roughly 120,000 clones, more than 75% of them singletons. Sample: PBMCs. Source of these receptors: a woman in her twenties or thirties in good health and CMV-seropositive.

The chain is built from TRBV4-1 and TRBJ1-3; D gene ambiguous. Trimming pared 2 bases from V and 2 bases from J, leaving 13 bases between. CDR3 size: 16 residues. Germline V gene data show CDR1 as MGHRA and CDR2 as YSYEKL. This chain's CDR3 is CASSQPAENAGNTIYF. The CDR3 DNA reads TGCGCCAGCAGCCAACCCGCGGAGAACGCTGGAAACACCATATATTTT.

The V gene is TRBV6-5, the J gene TRBJ2-1; the D gene is possibly TRBD2 (6 bases). The CDR3 covers 16 residues. The V gene's germline CDR1 is MNHEY and CDR2 SVGAGI. The ends were cut back, 0 bases at V and 4 bases at J, with 13 bases in the middle. The CDR3 DNA reads TGTGCCAGCAGTTACTCCCCCGCGGGAAATTACAATGAGCAGTTCTTC. This codes for CASSYSPAGNYNEQFF.

To note about this clone: The sample holds other DNA sequences that translate to the same CDR3. V usage is TRBV5-4 and J usage is TRBJ2-1; 11 positions agree with TRBD2. V lost 4 bases to trimming and J lost 0 bases; unmatched junction nucleotides: 3. Germline V gene lookup returns CDR1 SGHNT and CDR2 YYREEE (reference sequence). The CDR3 is made up of 16 amino acids. CDR3 coding DNA: TGTGCCAGCAGCAGAACTAGCGGGGGCTCCTACAATGAGCAGTTCTTC. This translates into CASSRTSGGSYNEQFF. The whole variable domain, remainder taken from reference TRBV5-4 and TRBJ2-1, is ETGVTQSPTHLIKTRGQQVTLRCSSQSGHNTVSWYQQALGQGPQFIFQYYREEENGRGNFPPRFSGLQFPNYSSELNVNALELDDSALYLCASSRTSGGSYNEQFFGPGTRLTVL.

The J gene is TRBJ2-5, the V gene TRBV2; TRBD1 matches 11 bases. The germline V gene encodes CDR1 SNHLY and CDR2 FYNNEI. The CDR3 extends over 15 amino acids. The junction had 8 bases not matched to a gene; V was cut back by 6 bases and J by 5 bases. In DNA form, the CDR3 reads TGTGCCAGCAGACCCCGGACAGGGGGCGGGGAGACCCAGTACTTC. It specifies CASRPRTGGGETQYF.

The gene calls are TRBV5-4 and TRBJ2-1; 7 positions agree with TRBD2. V lost 0 bases to trimming and J lost 12 bases; unmatched junction nucleotides: 12. The CDR3 is made up of 15 amino acids. CDR1 is SGHNT, CDR2 YYREEE, per germline (reference sequence). CDR3 residues: CASSLDGGDVFGQFF. CDR3 coding DNA: TGTGCCAGCAGCTTGGATGGGGGGGACGTTTTCGGGCAGTTCTTC.

The V call is TRBV2, the J call TRBJ2-5; TRBD1 matches at 8 bases. Germline V gene lookup returns CDR1 SNHLY and CDR2 FYNNEI. The CDR3 consists of 13 residues. The J segment lost 5 bases and the V segment lost 6 bases, leaving 5 bases of the junction unmatched. The CDR3 loop is CASSRGQEETQYF. The CDR3 DNA is TGTGCCAGCAGCAGGGGGCAGGAGGAGACCCAGTACTTC.

This chain uses TRBV5-1 with TRBJ1-1; TRBD1 matches 7 bases. CDR3 size: 19 residues. Germline V gives CDR1 SGHRS, CDR2 YFSETQ. The trim removed 0 bases at V and 2 bases at J, leaving 16 bases unmatched. The CDR3 DNA reads TGCGCCAGCAGCTTGGCCCCAACTCTCTTAACAGGGGCCAACACTGAAGCTTTCTTT. Residues: CASSLAPTLLTGANTEAFF.

As regards this clone: Within the sample, other DNA sequences also encode this same CDR3. The chain employs TRBV4-3 and TRBJ1-1; D is possibly TRBD1 (6 bases). The germline CDR1 and CDR2 sequences are LGHNA and YSLEER. The V gene lost 0 bases and the J gene lost 0 bases, with 8 bases spanning the gap. The CDR3 runs to 15 residues. CDR3 in amino acids: CASSQDRGMNTEAFF. CDR3 in DNA: TGCGCCAGCAGCCAAGACAGGGGAATGAACACTGAAGCTTTCTTT.

This clone came up once. The chain carries TRBV19 and TRBJ2-2; TRBD2 agrees at 8 bases. The germline gives CDR1 LNHDA, CDR2 SQIVND (reference sequence). The V gene end was trimmed by 6 bases and the J gene end by 3 bases; junction bases not matched to a gene: 9. The CDR3 runs 16 residues. The CDR3 loop reads CASRIAAGGDTGELFF. The CDR3 DNA reads as TGTGCCAGTAGAATTGCGGCGGGAGGTGACACCGGGGAGCTGTTTTTT.

This chain joins TRBV6-4 and TRBJ2-3; TRBD2 agrees at 9 bases. CDR1 MRHNA and CDR2 SNTAGT come from the germline V gene. Trimming cost V 3 bases and J 2 bases; bases outside gene matches: 6. The CDR3 has 16 amino acids. CDR3 in DNA: TGTGCCAGCAGTGAGGCTAGCGGGATTACCACAGATACGCAGTATTTT. Residues: CASSEASGITTDTQYF.

V usage is TRBV7-2 and J usage is TRBJ1-1, with D possibly TRBD1 on 6 matching bases. Germline V CDR1 and CDR2: SGHTA, FQGNSA. The CDR3 totals 13 residues. Trimming shortened V by 5 bases and J by 7 bases, and 14 bases separated the two germline ends. CDR3 region: CASSPSYRVEAFF. In DNA form, the CDR3 reads TGTGCCAGCAGCCCCTCCTACAGGGTTGAAGCTTTCTTT.

V usage is TRBV6-5 and J usage is TRBJ1-1; D unclear. Between the trimmed V and J ends, which lost 0 bases and 10 bases, there was a span of 15 bases. The CDR3 length is 14 residues. Germline CDR1 reads MNHEY; CDR2 reads SVGAGI. The CDR3 is CASSYSRGYTGAFF. The DNA of the CDR3 is TGTGCCAGCAGTTACTCTAGAGGATATACGGGAGCTTTCTTT.

This sequence joins TRBV4-1 and TRBJ2-5; TRBD2 matches at 9 bases. Germline loops: CDR1 MGHRA, CDR2 YSYEKL. CDR3 length: 17 residues. Germline trimming cut 3 bases from V and 2 bases from J; bases unmatched to any gene: 10. The CDR3 DNA sequence: TGCGCCAGCAGCCACCACTTGCCTAGCGGGAAGCAAGAGACCCAGTACTTC. Its protein product is CASSHHLPSGKQETQYF.

This clone has only one observation. This chain uses TRBV27 with TRBJ2-1; D gene ambiguous. Germline assignment: CDR1 MNHEY and CDR2 SMNVEV (reference sequence). The CDR3 runs to 13 residues. Trimming shortened V by 1 base and J by 9 bases, and 10 bases separated the two germline ends. The CDR3 reads CASSLYGAAEQFF. As DNA, the CDR3 is TGTGCCAGCAGTTTATATGGTGCGGCTGAGCAGTTCTTC.

The chain is built from TRBV27 and TRBJ1-2, with a possible D match to TRBD1 (6 bases). The germline gives CDR1 MNHEY, CDR2 SMNVEV (reference sequence). V was pared by 6 bases and J by 7 bases, with 18 bases between. The CDR3 loop spans 14 amino acids. The chain's CDR3 is CASRPAGASSGYTF. The DNA of the CDR3 is TGTGCCAGCAGACCCGCAGGGGCCTCCTCTGGCTACACCTTC.

The V gene is TRBV7-9, the J gene TRBJ2-2; 13 bases line up with TRBD2. V was pared by 5 bases and J by 1 base, with 4 bases of the junction left unmatched. The CDR3 loop spans 17 amino acids. Germline CDR1 SEHNR, CDR2 FQNEAQ (reference sequence). CDR3 DNA sequence: TGTGCCAGCAGCAGGACTAGCGGGGGCCTGAACACCGGGGAGCTGTTTTTT. Translating gives CASSRTSGGLNTGELFF.

This chain links TRBV4-3 with TRBJ1-2; 7 positions agree with TRBD1. Germline V gene sequence: CDR1 LGHNA, CDR2 YSLEER. V lost 3 bases, J lost 5 bases, and 9 bases stayed unmatched. The CDR3 is 15 residues long. The DNA for the CDR3 is TGCGCCAGCAGCCACAAGACAGGGTCTGGATATGGCTACACCTTC. Amino acids: CASSHKTGSGYGYTF.

The V and J genes are TRBV1 and TRBJ2-1; the table gives TRBD2 as D, unverified against the DNA. TRBV1 is a pseudogene segment. This CDR3 has 18 residues. The CDR3: CTSSQEASGGAPDNEQFF. In DNA form, the CDR3 reads TGCACCAGCAGCCAAGAAGCTAGCGGGGGGGCTCCCGACAATGAGCAGTTCTTC.

V usage is TRBV11-2 and J usage is TRBJ1-1; 8 bases agree with TRBD1. V shed 3 bases, J shed 7 bases, and the junction held 1 base outside the gene matches. CDR1 SGHAT and CDR2 FQNNGV come from the germline V gene. The CDR3 length is 12 residues. The CDR3 is CASSFGTGEAFF. The CDR3 DNA reads as TGTGCCAGCAGCTTTGGGACAGGTGAAGCTTTCTTT. The variable domain in full, completed from reference TRBV11-2 and TRBJ1-1, reads EAGVAQSPRYKIIEKRQSVAFWCNPISGHATLYWYQQILGQGPKLLIQFQNNGVVDDSQLPKDRFSAERLKGVDSTLKIQPAKLEDSAVYLCASSFGTGEAFFGQGTRLTVV.